The 27 T cell receptor beta chains given below trace back to one sample, sequenced in a study of response to subunit inactivated influenza vaccine. Each CDR3 protein is one row after TCRdb ran MiXCR on the RT-PCR reads. The profile covers 500,000 to 600,000 distinct CDR3 sequences, with approximately 12% appearing a single time and roughly 10% taken by the ten largest. Sequencing used PBMCs from blood, obtained on the day of vaccination. The receptor set was obtained from a middle-aged man who received an inactivated influenza vaccine.

The CDR3 spells CAISEQGVRGHEQYF. In nucleotides, the CDR3 is TGTGCCATCAGTGAGCAGGGGGTAAGGGGCCACGAGCAGTACTTC. The V and J genes are TRBV10-3 and TRBJ2-7; 7 bases align to TRBD1. The J segment lost 5 bases and the V segment lost 2 bases, leaving 9 bases of the junction unmatched. The CDR3 spans 15 residues. Germline V gene data show CDR1 as ENHRY and CDR2 as SYGVKD.

The chain combines TRBV3-1 with TRBJ1-1; D may be TRBD1 (6 bases). Germline-derived CDR1 and CDR2 are LGHDT and YNNKEL (reference sequence). This CDR3 has 13 amino acids. Trimming left V 6 bases short and J 3 bases short, with 11 bases between. CDR3 coding DNA: TGTGCCAGCAGTACATCAGGGGACACTGAAGCTTTCTTT. Translation gives CASSTSGDTEAFF. Based on the CDR3 plus reference TRBV3-1 and TRBJ1-1, the full variable domain is DTAVSQTPKYLVTQMGNDKSIKCEQNLGHDTMYWYKQDSKKFLKIMFSYNNKELIINETVPNRFSPKSPDKAHLNLHINSLELGDSAVYFCASSTSGDTEAFFGQGTRLTVV.

This clonotype turned up a few times. The chain has TRBV5-1 and TRBJ2-3; a possible D gene is TRBD2 (5 bases). CDR3 size: 14 residues. The V gene lost 3 bases and the J gene lost 6 bases, with 14 bases spanning the gap. The germline V gene has CDR1 SGHRS and CDR2 YFSETQ. CDR3 protein: CASSYVSPGDTQYF. The DNA for the CDR3 is TGCGCCAGCAGCTACGTTAGTCCGGGGGATACGCAGTATTTT.

This clonotype has a count of ten or more. V and J are TRBV5-1 and TRBJ2-7, with D perhaps TRBD1 (6 bases). The CDR3 is 13 residues long. The V gene's germline CDR1 is SGHRS and CDR2 YFSETQ. V was pared by 5 bases and J by 6 bases, with 15 bases between. CDR3 residues: CASRPPQGSEQYF. In DNA, the CDR3 is TGCGCCAGCAGACCACCTCAGGGGAGCGAGCAGTACTTC.

The chain links TRBV10-3 to TRBJ1-1; D is undetermined. CDR3 length: 15 residues. V lost 4 bases, J lost 2 bases, and 14 bases lay in between. Germline V gives CDR1 ENHRY, CDR2 SYGVKD. DNA of the CDR3: TGTGCCATCAGTGTGTGGGGTGGGGAAAACACTGAAGCTTTCTTT. Its translation: CAISVWGGENTEAFF.

V and J are TRBV6-1 and TRBJ1-5; TRBD1 might be the D (5 bases). CDR1 is MNHNS, CDR2 SASEGT, per germline. The CDR3 length is 14 residues. V gave up 2 bases and J gave up 4 bases, with 9 bases separating them. CDR3 protein: CASSELAGNQPQHF. The CDR3 coding sequence is TGTGCCAGCAGTGAATTGGCAGGGAATCAGCCCCAGCATTTT.

This clonotype was detected only a few times. The genes are TRBV9 and TRBJ2-2, with D hard to call. Trimming shortened V by 4 bases and J by 5 bases, and 18 bases separated the two germline ends. CDR3 length: 16 residues. CDR1 and CDR2 from the germline V gene are SGDLS and YYNGEE. CDR3 DNA: TGTGCCAGCAGCCCCCGCCGGAACCAAGTTACCGGGGAGCTGTTTTTT. It codes for CASSPRRNQVTGELFF. The full variable domain, its missing parts supplied by reference TRBV9 and TRBJ2-2, is DSGVTQTPKHLITATGQRVTLRCSPRSGDLSVYWYQQSLDQGLQFLIQYYNGEERAKGNILERFSAQQFPDLHSELNLSSLELGDSALYFCASSPRRNQVTGELFFGEGSRLTVL.

Ten or more counts support this clonotype. V gene TRBV12-3 or TRBV12-4 combines with J gene TRBJ1-5; D perhaps matches TRBD1 (6 bases). V was clipped by 3 bases and J by 11 bases, with 26 bases between them. The CDR3 has 17 amino acids. In DNA, the CDR3 is TGTGCCAGCAGTTTTTCTAGACAGGTTTTTGGGAGGGGGTCCCAGCATTTT. Protein product: CASSFSRQVFGRGSQHF.

The chain recombines TRBV20-1 with TRBJ2-2; no clear D. The germline V gene encodes CDR1 DFQATT and CDR2 SNEGSKA (reference sequence). V was cut by 5 bases and J by 6 bases, with 13 bases left in between. CDR3 length equals 13 residues. CDR3 amino acids: CSAATGLPGELFF. As DNA, the CDR3 is TGCAGTGCTGCGACCGGTTTACCCGGGGAGCTGTTTTTT.

This sequence joins TRBV11-2 and TRBJ2-3, with D possibly called TRBD1 or TRBD2 (5 bases each). The germline V gene has CDR1 SGHAT and CDR2 FQNNGV. The V and J ends lost 7 bases and 0 bases respectively, with 20 bases between them. The CDR3 spans 17 residues. The CDR3 DNA reads as TGTGCCAGCACCACCCTCCGGGGCCGGACTAGCACAGATACGCAGTATTTT. This translates into CASTTLRGRTSTDTQYF.

This chain uses TRBV12-3 or TRBV12-4 with TRBJ2-2, with a possible D match to TRBD1 (5 bases). The CDR3 has 13 amino acids. Trimming cost V 3 bases and J 7 bases, with 9 bases left between them. The DNA of the CDR3 is TGTGCCAGCAGTTTTAAGGGGATCGGGGAGCTGTTTTTT. Its protein is CASSFKGIGELFF.

The chain is built from TRBV11-2 and TRBJ1-1; 7 positions agree with TRBD1. CDR1 SGHAT and CDR2 FQNNGV come from the germline V gene. The CDR3 totals 14 residues. The V segment lost 4 bases and the J segment 5 bases; nucleotides outside the gene matches: 7. For the CDR3, the DNA is TGTGCCAGCAGCTGGGGCAGGGGGAGGACTGAAGCTTTCTTT. Amino acid sequence: CASSWGRGRTEAFF.

This clonotype appeared a few times. This chain uses TRBV9 with TRBJ2-5; the D gene is possibly TRBD1 (5 bases). V was cut by 3 bases and J by 1 base, with 16 bases left in between. This CDR3 comprises 16 residues. Per germline, CDR1 SGDLS and CDR2 YYNGEE. CDR3 sequence: CASSAGWMRLQETQYF. CDR3 sequence (DNA): TGTGCCAGCAGCGCAGGGTGGATGAGGCTCCAAGAGACCCAGTACTTC. Using reference TRBV9 and TRBJ2-5 for the parts outside the CDR3, the full variable domain is DSGVTQTPKHLITATGQRVTLRCSPRSGDLSVYWYQQSLDQGLQFLIQYYNGEERAKGNILERFSAQQFPDLHSELNLSSLELGDSALYFCASSAGWMRLQETQYFGPGTRLLVL.

The chain is built from TRBV27 and TRBJ2-5; tentatively, D is TRBD1 (6 bases). CDR1 and CDR2 from the germline V gene are MNHEY and SMNVEV (reference sequence). The ends were cut back, 11 bases at V and 1 base at J, with 11 bases in the middle. This CDR3 is built from 12 residues. The CDR3 region is CAPRTAQETQYF. CDR3 DNA: TGTGCCCCCCGGACAGCCCAAGAGACCCAGTACTTC.

V and J are TRBV24-1 and TRBJ2-2, with no clear D. V lost 6 bases and J lost 1, with 8 bases in between. The CDR3 runs 14 residues. Looked up from germline, CDR1 is KGHDR and CDR2 is SFDVKD. The CDR3 region is CATSLQMNTGELFF. Here the CDR3 DNA reads TGTGCCACCAGTTTACAGATGAACACCGGGGAGCTGTTTTTT.

The chain has TRBV20-1 and TRBJ2-1; D unresolved. Trimming removed 1 base at V and 4 bases at J, with 8 bases between. The CDR3 has 13 residues. CDR1 is DFQATT and CDR2 is SNEGSKA in the germline V gene (reference sequence). The CDR3 loop reads CSARGPKYNEQFF. CDR3 nucleotide sequence: TGCAGTGCTAGAGGACCGAAGTACAATGAGCAGTTCTTC.

This chain uses TRBV11-2 with TRBJ2-3; D remains unclear. The V gene lost 4 bases and the J gene lost 2 bases, with 13 bases spanning the gap. Germline CDR1 reads SGHAT; CDR2 reads FQNNGV. The length of the CDR3 is 15 residues. The CDR3 bases are TGTGCCAGCAGCTCGGACCCCGGGCACACAGATACGCAGTATTTT. Encoded protein: CASSSDPGHTDTQYF.

This clonotype was counted only a few times. This sequence joins TRBV12-3 or TRBV12-4 and TRBJ2-2; TRBD1 matches 7 bases. CDR3 length: 15 amino acids. V dropped 6 bases and J dropped 1; count of bases not matched to a gene: 5. CDR3 DNA sequence: TGTGCCAGCAGGGTACAGGGGTTGAACACCGGGGAGCTGTTTTTT. Protein: CASRVQGLNTGELFF.

This clonotype occurred a few times. This chain links TRBV6-2 or TRBV6-3 with TRBJ2-7, with a tentative D call TRBD2 (6 bases). Germline V gene data show CDR1 as MNHEY and CDR2 as SVGEGT. This CDR3 is built from 14 residues. V lost 4 bases and J 2 bases, leaving 12 bases between the germline ends. The CDR3 loop reads CASSSSVSPYEQYF. CDR3 coding DNA: TGTGCCAGCAGTTCTAGCGTGTCTCCCTACGAGCAGTACTTC.

In this sample, this clonotype turned up many times. The rearrangement links TRBV20-1 to TRBJ2-7, with 8 bases that match TRBD2. The CDR3 runs to 14 residues. J lost 4 bases, V lost 0 bases, and 5 bases had no gene match. Germline CDR1 is DFQATT and CDR2 is SNEGSKA (reference sequence). Written as DNA, the CDR3 is TGCAGTGCTAGAGATGGTGGCGGGAGGTACGAGCAGTACTTC. Its translation: CSARDGGGRYEQYF.

As to this clonotype: One junction end disagrees with the germline gene, perhaps due to a read error. This chain links TRBV12-3 or TRBV12-4 with TRBJ1-1, with 9 positions matching TRBD1. This CDR3 has 16 residues. The CDR3: CASSFPGTGMSTEAFF. The CDR3 nucleotides are TGTGCCAGCAGTTTCCCCGGGACAGGGATGAGCACTGAGGCTTTCTTT.

This clonotype was seen only a few times. CDR3 residues: CASSLAGRSGYTF. CDR3 DNA: TGCGCCAGCAGCTTGGCGGGGAGATCTGGCTACACCTTC. The rearrangement joins TRBV5-1 to TRBJ1-2; D is unclear. The CDR3 runs 13 residues. Per germline, CDR1 SGHRS and CDR2 YFSETQ. V was pared by 0 bases and J by 7 bases, with 10 bases between. Based on the CDR3 plus reference TRBV5-1 and TRBJ1-2, the full variable domain is KAGVTQTPRYLIKTRGQQVTLSCSPISGHRSVSWYQQTPGQGLQFLFEYFSETQRNKGNFPGRFSGRQFSNSRSEMNVSTLELGDSALYLCASSLAGRSGYTFGSGTRLTVV.

The chain is built from TRBV7-6 and TRBJ2-1, with 7 nucleotides matching TRBD2. Unmatched junction bases numbered 6, after V lost 1 base and J lost 3 bases. In germline, CDR1 is SGHVS, CDR2 FNYEAQ. CDR3 length equals 16 residues. The CDR3 is CASSLVGGTHYNEQFF. The CDR3, as DNA: TGTGCCAGCAGCTTAGTCGGGGGGACCCACTACAATGAGCAGTTCTTC.

V gene TRBV6-2 or TRBV6-3 combines with J gene TRBJ2-2; D remains ambiguous. Germline V gene sequence: CDR1 MNHEY, CDR2 SVGEGT. The CDR3 is 14 amino acids. V gave up 10 bases and J gave up 8 bases, with 20 bases separating them. The CDR3 spells CATQLTVGTGELFF. The CDR3 coding sequence is TGTGCCACCCAGTTAACGGTGGGAACGGGGGAGCTGTTTTTT.

This clonotype has only a few counts. CDR3 residues: CATSEDRYGYTF. DNA for the CDR3: TGTGCCACCAGTGAGGACAGATATGGCTACACCTTC. This sequence joins TRBV24-1 and TRBJ1-2; perhaps TRBD1 as D (6 bases). This CDR3 spans 12 amino acids. Germline values: CDR1 KGHDR, CDR2 SFDVKD. Trimming cost V 4 bases and J 5 bases, with 7 bases left between them.

This clonotype has a count of ten or more. One junction end disagrees with the germline gene, perhaps due to a read error. The CDR3 region is CASSLGPAYEQYF. CDR3 nucleotides: TGTGCCAGCAGTTTAGGGCCGGCCTACGAGCAGTACTTC. V gene TRBV11-2 combines with J gene TRBJ2-7; D call uncertain. Germline V gene lookup returns CDR1 SGHAT and CDR2 FQNNGV. The CDR3 totals 13 residues.

This clonotype has only a few counts. CDR3 residues: CASSIAGGPDPEQFF. The DNA of the CDR3 is TGTGCCAGCAGCATAGCGGGAGGGCCGGACCCTGAGCAGTTCTTC. V and J are TRBV3-1 and TRBJ2-1, with 11 bases aligning to TRBD2. With V trimmed by 5 bases and J by 9 bases, 9 bases remained unmatched. Germline assignment: CDR1 LGHDT and CDR2 YNNKEL (reference sequence). This CDR3 comprises 15 residues.